This TCR beta chain was profiled in a study of blood T cell repertoires in COVID-19 (dated by TCRdb to the early 2020s). For context, the study as a whole: Samples covering the acute and convalescent phases of COVID-19 were provided by collaborators in the United States, Italy and Spain. The material from the prospective study consisted of cDNA or gDNA derived from T cells, B-cell-depleted T cells, or PBMCs. The dataset comprised deeply sampled blood TCRbeta repertoires from subjects exposed to, actively infected with, or recovered from COVID-19. The repertoires were released in a freely available public database meant as a resource for research on the immune response to SARS-CoV-2. The samples were drawn from two sources: the first 160 participants of the ongoing ImmuneRACE study, and fewer than 1,500 subjects contributed by 6 global collaborators. Sample metadata almost always included a de-identified subject ID, COVID-19 status, age in years and sex. Where available, HLA class I and class II types were obtained from metadata supplied by the sample provider rather than from assay-based typing.

Paper-wide results and their limitations: The quantity of clinical and demographic metadata differed by source and by participant and was supplied without curation.

TCRbeta CDR3 regions were amplified from genomic DNA using the immunoSEQ Assay, a bias-controlled multiplex PCR. The study's processing was this. The number of nucleated cells in each sample was estimated by amplification of reference gene primers within the assay. To quantify the absolute abundance of each unique TCRbeta CDR3 rearrangement, sequence reads were collapsed and filtered. For each sample, productive Simpson clonality was calculated as the square root of Simpson's diversity index over productive rearrangements. Imported from immuneACCESS, the table was reduced by TCRdb to in-frame sequences with V and J called. These copies leave out some clones; in studies compared against another copy, an unresolved V gene accounts for under half, and the cause of the remainder is not known. That table is the source of V, J and clone size, and D and trimming were worked out from the DNA. The sample has under 250,000 clones on record, about nine tenths of them singletons. The ten largest clones capture less than 2% of the sample.

Including the terminal cysteine and phenylalanine, the CDR3 comprises 15 residues. The kept DNA is CDR3 alone, 45 bases in frame from the first base. Trimmed from V: 2 bases; trimmed from J: 3 bases; junction bases lacking a gene match: 1. The CDR1 and CDR2 encoded by the germline V gene (reference sequence) are SGHNT and YYREEE. Enrolling through a virtual design, the prospective study's participants ranged in age from about 18 to 100 years and lived across more than 20 United States geographic areas. In the prospective study, participants were assigned to cohorts based on the clinical history participants reported in a screening survey and a study questionnaire. Recovered participants in ImmuneRACE Cohort 3 were defined by two consecutive negative NP/OP PCR tests, clearance by a healthcare professional, or resolution of symptoms. Mobile phlebotomists in the prospective study collected whole blood, serum and a nasopharyngeal or oropharyngeal swab from every participant. Over a roughly 2-month period, participants in the prospective study had the option of providing additional blood draws and questionnaires. Before DNA extraction, blood samples from the prospective study were shipped at room temperature or frozen.

Details on this clone: The antigen it binds to is not known. Base-call qualities are not available, and no considerably larger clone is one nucleotide away.

Sequenced sample: PBMCs or T cells enriched from blood (not recorded which). This clonotype originated in a middle-aged man who had recovered from COVID-19. The chain links TRBV5-4 with TRBJ2-1, and TRBD2 matches 11 of the central bases. This receptor carries the CDR3 CASSFSGGVYNEQFF. Here is the DNA: TGTGCCAGCAGCTTTAGCGGGGGGGTCTACAATGAGCAGTTCTTC.